The 21 T cell receptor beta chains below come from one sample, sequenced in a study of T cells after posttransplantation cyclophosphamide. Repertoires were generated with immunoSEQ multiplex PCR, while TCRdb's copy carries only in-frame clones and drops some. The sample offers tens of thousands of clones and no singletons, the top ten holding around 7%. Input material: PBMCs. The source of these receptors is a woman aged 55 to 70 in good health, CMV-negative, and a related stem cell transplant donor.

There are many counts of this clone. V usage is TRBV5-4 and J usage is TRBJ2-2, with D perhaps TRBD1 (6 bases). This CDR3 comprises 15 residues. Trimming shortened V by 2 bases and J by 4 bases, and 12 bases separated the two germline ends. Germline-derived CDR1 and CDR2 are SGHNT and YYREEE (reference sequence). The CDR3 DNA follows: TGTGCCAGCAGCTTCAGGGGCTCGAGCACCGGGGAGCTGTTTTTT. Residues: CASSFRGSSTGELFF.

Ten or more counts support this clone. The V gene is TRBV6-5, the J gene TRBJ2-2; a possible D gene is TRBD1 (5 bases). This CDR3 spans 13 amino acids. V was shortened by 6 bases and J by 5 bases, with 10 bases between the two germline ends. Germline CDR1 and CDR2: MNHEY and SVGAGI. This CDR3 is CASSRTRTGELFF. CDR3 nucleotide sequence: TGTGCCAGCAGCCGGACACGTACCGGGGAGCTGTTTTTT.

This clone was seen ten or more times. The chain combines TRBV4-2 with TRBJ1-1; 7 nucleotides agree with TRBD1. The germline V gene has CDR1 LGHNA and CDR2 YNFKEQ. The V segment lost 4 bases and the J segment 10 bases; nucleotides outside the gene matches: 21. The CDR3 runs 17 residues. The CDR3 spells CASSPTGTAIPDSRAFF. The CDR3 coding sequence is TGTGCCAGCAGCCCCACCGGGACAGCCATCCCGGACTCGAGAGCTTTCTTT.

This clone was detected ten times or more. The chain employs TRBV5-1 and TRBJ2-1; 8 bases are a match to TRBD1. Germline-derived CDR1 and CDR2 are SGHRS and YFSETQ. The CDR3 contains 14 residues. J was trimmed by 4 bases and V by 0 bases; bases with no gene match: 0. Written as DNA, the CDR3 is TGCGCCAGCAGCTTGGGGACAGGGTACAATGAGCAGTTCTTC. Translating gives CASSLGTGYNEQFF.

Ten or more counts support this clone. The chain employs TRBV6-5 and TRBJ1-4; the D is unclear. V was clipped by 6 bases and J by 0 bases, with 8 bases between them. CDR1 MNHEY and CDR2 SVGAGI come from the germline V gene. The CDR3 is made up of 14 amino acids. The CDR3 protein is CASRRISTNEKLFF. As DNA, the CDR3 is TGTGCCAGCAGGAGGATCTCAACTAATGAAAAACTGTTTTTT.

This clone was seen many times. The genes are TRBV19 and TRBJ2-7; possibly TRBD2 for D (5 bases). Trimming shortened V by 9 bases and J by 6 bases, and 15 bases separated the two germline ends. The V gene's germline CDR1 is LNHDA and CDR2 SQIVND (reference sequence). This CDR3 region has 12 residues. CDR3 region: CASATRVGEQYF. CDR3 coding DNA: TGTGCCAGCGCCACTAGGGTCGGCGAGCAGTACTTC.

In this sample, this clone turned up many times. In nucleotides, the CDR3 is TGCGCCAGCAGTGACCCTCGTACAGGGGCGGGCACAGATACGCAGTATTTT. It specifies CASSDPRTGAGTDTQYF. This chain connects TRBV10-2 to TRBJ2-3; 7 bases agree with TRBD1. Germline values: CDR1 WSHSY, CDR2 SAAADI. After removal of 3 bases from V and 1 base from J, the junction contained 10 bases not matched to a gene. The CDR3 spans 17 residues.

This clone was detected many times. V and J are TRBV30 and TRBJ2-1, with 10 bases aligning to TRBD2. V shed 0 bases, J shed 10 bases, and the junction held 9 bases outside the gene matches. The CDR3 length is 15 residues. Per germline, CDR1 GTSNPN and CDR2 SVGIG (reference sequence). The CDR3 DNA reads TGTGCCTGGAGTGTCCTAGCGGGAGCCCGGGGAGAGCAGTTCTTC. Its protein product is CAWSVLAGARGEQFF.

This clone was found many times. This chain joins TRBV5-6 and TRBJ2-7; a possible D gene is TRBD2 (6 bases). In germline, CDR1 is SGHDT, CDR2 YYEEEE. V was pared by 4 bases and J by 4 bases, with 6 bases between. The CDR3 totals 11 residues. CDR3 in amino acids: CASSREYEQYF. The CDR3 nucleotides read TGTGCCAGCAGCCGGGAGTACGAGCAGTACTTC.

The J gene is TRBJ2-5, the V gene TRBV9, with 9 positions matching TRBD1. V shed 4 bases, J shed 2 bases, and the junction held 6 bases outside the gene matches. CDR1 SGDLS and CDR2 YYNGEE come from the germline V gene. The CDR3 is 15 amino acids. CDR3 sequence: CASSSADRGQETQYF. The CDR3 nucleotides are TGTGCCAGCAGCTCGGCGGACAGGGGACAAGAGACCCAGTACTTC.

This clone was seen at least ten times. The gene calls are TRBV9 and TRBJ1-6, with D perhaps TRBD1 (6 bases). In germline, CDR1 is SGDLS, CDR2 YYNGEE. The CDR3 loop spans 17 amino acids. V gave up 3 bases and J gave up 8 bases, with 21 bases separating them. The CDR3 here is CASSGPMGGRPDSPLHF. The CDR3 DNA is TGTGCCAGCAGCGGACCGATGGGGGGGCGGCCCGATTCACCCCTCCACTTT.

This clone was counted ten times or more. The chain employs TRBV27 and TRBJ2-7; D perhaps matches TRBD1 (6 bases). Germline CDR1 reads MNHEY; CDR2 reads SMNVEV (reference sequence). V gave up 6 bases and J gave up 6 bases, with 18 bases separating them. The CDR3 totals 14 residues. DNA for the CDR3: TGTGCCAGCAGACAAGACAGGTTAATTGGCGAGCAGTACGTC. Protein sequence: CASRQDRLIGEQYV.

This chain uses TRBV25-1 with TRBJ2-5, with TRBD1 as a possible D gene (5 bases). V was trimmed by 1 base and J by 2 bases, leaving 8 bases between them. Germline loops: CDR1 MGHDK, CDR2 SYGVNS. The CDR3 consists of 14 residues. CDR3 amino acids: CASSELTAQETQYF. CDR3 coding DNA: TGTGCCAGCAGTGAATTGACAGCACAAGAGACCCAGTACTTC.

The table lists this clone with many counts. The chain uses TRBV19 and TRBJ2-2; 7 bases are shared with TRBD1. Unmatched junction bases numbered 2, after V lost 5 bases and J lost 8 bases. The CDR3 contains 12 residues. Looked up from germline, CDR1 is LNHDA and CDR2 is SQIVND (reference sequence). CDR3 in amino acids: CASSYRGGELFF. The CDR3 DNA reads as TGTGCCAGTAGTTACAGGGGTGGGGAGCTGTTTTTT.

The V call is TRBV29-1, the J call TRBJ2-1; a possible D gene is TRBD1 (6 bases). The CDR3 contains 15 residues. Per the germline V gene, CDR1 is SQVTM and CDR2 is ANQGSEA. V lost 2 bases and J 7 bases, leaving 18 bases between the germline ends. The CDR3 sequence: CSVERRQGYRNEQFF. CDR3 coding DNA: TGCAGCGTTGAAAGGAGGCAGGGGTATAGGAATGAGCAGTTCTTC.

This clone appeared many times. The chain combines TRBV28 with TRBJ2-7, with D uncertain. The germline CDR1 and CDR2 sequences are MDHEN and SYDVKM. V dropped 7 bases and J dropped 2 bases, with 15 bases sitting between them. The CDR3 sequence is 14 residues long. The CDR3 nucleotides are TGTGCCAGCATTGGCAACCTTCCCCCCTACGAGCAGTACTTC. It specifies CASIGNLPPYEQYF.

In its sample, this clone was seen many times. The genes are TRBV7-2 and TRBJ1-1; D perhaps matches TRBD1 (6 bases). The germline gives CDR1 SGHTA, CDR2 FQGNSA. With 2 bases removed from V and 3 bases from J, the gap between germline ends came to 7 bases. This CDR3 is built from 13 residues. As DNA, the CDR3 is TGTGCCAGCAGCTTAAAGGGGGACACTGAAGCTTTCTTT. This codes for CASSLKGDTEAFF.

This clone was detected many times. The rearrangement uses TRBV7-2 and TRBJ2-1; 8 positions agree with TRBD2. The germline V gene encodes CDR1 SGHTA and CDR2 FQGNSA. Unmatched junction bases numbered 5, after V lost 0 bases and J lost 4 bases. The CDR3 is made up of 16 amino acids. The CDR3 loop reads CASSLAQSGSYNEQFF. CDR3 DNA sequence: TGTGCCAGCAGCTTAGCGCAGAGCGGGAGTTACAATGAGCAGTTCTTC.

This clone occurred many times. V usage is TRBV28 and J usage is TRBJ1-1, with a possible D match to TRBD1 (5 bases). The V and J ends lost 7 bases and 4 bases respectively, with 13 bases between them. This CDR3 region has 13 residues. CDR1 and CDR2 from the germline V gene are MDHEN and SYDVKM. CDR3 sequence reads: CASIPGGGTEAFF. As DNA, the CDR3 is TGTGCCAGCATTCCGGGGGGTGGCACTGAAGCTTTCTTT. The whole variable domain, remainder taken from reference TRBV28 and TRBJ1-1, is DVKVTQSSRYLVKRTGEKVFLECVQDMDHENMFWYRQDPGLGLRLIYFSYDVKMKEKGDIPEGYSVSREKKERFSLILESASTNQTSMYLCASIPGGGTEAFFGQGTRLTVV.

There are many counts of this clone. The gene calls are TRBV28 and TRBJ2-6; D call uncertain. The length of the CDR3 is 17 residues. Germline V gene data show CDR1 as MDHEN and CDR2 as SYDVKM. Trimming left V 3 bases short and J 0 bases short, with 12 bases between. Here the CDR3 DNA reads TGTGCCAGCAGTTTCTATCGAGGTAGCTCTGGGGCCAACGTCCTGACTTTC. Translating it yields CASSFYRGSSGANVLTF.

The table lists this clone with many counts. At one end the junction does not follow the germline gene, possibly because of a read error. This chain connects TRBV5-6 to TRBJ2-7; D not resolved. CDR3 length: 12 amino acids. Germline assignment: CDR1 SGHDT and CDR2 YYEEEE. In DNA form, the CDR3 reads TGTGCCAGCAGCCGCGACTCCCACGAGCAGTACTTC. This gives the protein CASSRDSHEQYF. The full variable domain, with the rest looked up from reference TRBV5-6 and TRBJ2-7, is DAGVTQSPTHLIKTRGQQVTLRCSPKSGHDTVSWYQQALGQGPQFIFQYYEEEERQRGNFPDRFSGHQFPNYSSELNVNALLLGDSALYLCASSRDSHEQYFGPGTRLTVT.